This TCR beta chain was obtained from a study of OX40 agonist ivuxolimab in advanced cancers. The V end lost 8 bases, the J end lost 3 bases, and 17 bases lay between the germline ends. The CDR3 totals 15 residues. In germline, CDR1 is MDHEN, CDR2 SYDVKM. As regards this clone: Its antigen is not identified.

Study-wide points: Researchers report that CD8+ T cells had, on average, more expanded clones than CD4+.

The protocol was immunoSEQ multiplex PCR, while the TCRdb copy is restricted to in-frame clones and leaves out a portion. The data show under 50,000 clones, more than 85% seen once. The genes are TRBV28 and TRBJ1-3, with a tentative D call TRBD1 (6 bases). The sequence came from an adult with an advanced solid tumor such as melanoma, head and neck, liver or kidney cancer. Sequenced material: CD4+ or CD8+ T cells sorted from blood, taken in a trial of the OX40 agonist ivuxolimab. CDR3 sequence reads: CASSPRGQVGNTIYF. The CDR3 DNA is TGTGCCAGCTCCCCCCGGGGGCAAGTTGGAAACACCATATATTTT.